One sample yielded the 4 T cell receptor beta chains listed below, sequenced in a study of identical twins. MiXCR was run by TCRdb on the 5' RACE reads, yielding one entry per CDR3 protein. The repertoire holds 690,000 or so distinct CDR3 sequences, with over 8.5% as singletons. This sample also belongs to another study, concerning yellow fever vaccine responses in identical twins.

Sequenced: PBMCs. The receptors were gathered from a woman aged 18-29 years in good health.

This clonotype was seen a handful of times. The chain joins TRBV11-2 to TRBJ2-3, with 12 bases that match TRBD2. The CDR3 loop spans 16 amino acids. Germline trimming cut 1 base from V and 6 bases from J; bases unmatched to any gene: 5. CDR1 and CDR2 (germline): SGHAT, FQNNGV. The CDR3 loop reads CASSLASGRVWDTQYF. CDR3 sequence (DNA): TGTGCCAGCAGCTTAGCTAGCGGGAGGGTATGGGATACGCAGTATTTT.

The chain joins TRBV2 to TRBJ2-7; D perhaps matches TRBD1 (6 bases). Trimming removed 3 bases at V and 4 bases at J, with 22 bases between. The CDR3 extends over 17 amino acids. CDR1 and CDR2 from the germline V gene are SNHLY and FYNNEI. CDR3 sequence reads: CASSDPLMRDNDYEQYF. CDR3 bases: TGTGCCAGCAGTGACCCATTAATGAGGGACAACGATTACGAGCAGTACTTC.

The chain joins TRBV10-3 to TRBJ2-2; TRBD2 is a possible D gene (6 bases). This CDR3 has 15 amino acids. With 4 bases removed from V and 4 bases from J, the gap between germline ends came to 13 bases. Germline V gene sequence: CDR1 ENHRY, CDR2 SYGVKD. The DNA of the CDR3 is TGTGCCATCAGTGCGAGCGGGCATATCACCGGGGAGCTGTTTTTT. It encodes CAISASGHITGELFF.

This clonotype has just a few counts. This rearrangement joins TRBV24-1 to TRBJ2-5, with 7 bases fitting TRBD2. CDR3 length: 13 amino acids. V shed 7 bases, J shed 4 bases, and the junction held 5 bases outside the gene matches. CDR1 and CDR2 from the germline V gene are KGHDR and SFDVKD. The CDR3 nucleotides are TGTGCCACCAGACCCGGGGGGTCAGAGACCCAGTACTTC. This gives the protein CATRPGGSETQYF.